These T cell receptor beta chains were read from a single sample in a study of T cells in Graves' hyperthyroidism and ophthalmopathy. TCRdb re-called the multiplex PCR reads with MiXCR, one entry per CDR3 protein. The repertoire has about 420,000 distinct CDR3 sequences, approximately 13% of them found once; the top ten carry 5.3%. The sequenced sample consisted of blood. These receptor sequences come from a woman in her late teens or twenties with Graves' hyperthyroidism. CDR3s include the opening cysteine and the closing phenylalanine or tryptophan. A D gene is named only where the DNA matches it firmly. Clone size appears in some rows only: once, few, many, or a class for an expanded clone.

j_call d_call v_call clone_size cdr3_aa cdr3_nt
TRBJ1-1 - TRBV20-1 many CSAGLGSVNTEAFF TGCAGTGCTGGATTGGGATCCGTGAACACTGAAGCTTTCTTT
TRBJ1-3 - TRBV9 few CASSEGGAGNTIYF TGTGCCAGCAGCGAGGGGGGAGCGGGAAACACCATATATTTT
TRBJ2-7 TRBD2 TRBV7-9 many CASRQLAGEYEQYF TGTGCCAGCAGACAATTAGCGGGAGAATACGAGCAGTACTTC
TRBJ1-4 - TRBV27 many CASGLGATNEKLFF TGTGCCAGCGGTCTGGGGGCAACTAATGAAAAACTGTTTTTT
TRBJ2-2 TRBD1 TRBV9 few CASSSRTGVNTGELFF TGTGCCAGCAGCTCCCGGACAGGGGTAAACACCGGGGAGCTGTTTTTT
TRBJ2-7 TRBD2 TRBV30 few CASLAASYEQYF TGTGCCTCACTAGCGGCCTCCTACGAGCAGTACTTC
TRBJ2-5 TRBD2 TRBV20-1 many CSASLAAPRDQYF TGCAGTGCTAGCCTAGCGGCCCCAAGGGACCAGTACTTC
TRBJ1-5 - TRBV19 - CASSMTINQPQHF TGTGCCAGTAGTATGACTATCAATCAGCCCCAGCATTTT
TRBJ1-4 - TRBV4-3 many CASSQDWEPNEKLFF TGCGCCAGCAGCCAAGACTGGGAACCGAATGAAAAACTGTTTTTT
TRBJ1-1 - TRBV29-1 - CSVGRRTGMNTEAFF TGCAGCGTTGGCCGGAGGACGGGGATGAACACTGAAGCTTTCTTT
TRBJ2-7 TRBD2 TRBV4-1 - CASRPGLGIYEQYF TGCGCCAGCAGACCGGGACTAGGGATCTACGAGCAGTACTTC
TRBJ2-5 TRBD1 TRBV11-2 - CASSLAPDRGEETQYF TGTGCCAGCAGCTTAGCCCCGGACAGGGGCGAAGAGACCCAGTACTTC
TRBJ2-1 - TRBV20-1 many CSATSPSYNEQFF TGCAGTGCTACCTCCCCGAGCTACAATGAGCAGTTCTTC
TRBJ2-3 TRBD1 TRBV24-1 many CATGVGTGSTDTQYF TGTGCCACCGGAGTAGGGACAGGGAGCACAGATACGCAGTATTTT
TRBJ2-2 - TRBV15 many CATSRDRAVGELFF TGTGCCACCAGCAGAGACAGGGCGGTCGGGGAGCTGTTTTTT
TRBJ1-1 TRBD1 TRBV7-3 many CASSIAGGSTEAFF TGTGCCAGCAGCATTGCAGGGGGCTCCACTGAAGCTTTCTTT
TRBJ2-7 TRBD1 TRBV2 - CASSEPDRVFHEQYF TGTGCCAGCAGTGAACCGGACAGGGTTTTCCACGAGCAGTACTTC
TRBJ1-1 - TRBV20-1 few CSARAWSEISTEAFF TGCAGTGCTAGGGCCTGGAGCGAAATATCCACTGAAGCTTTCTTT
TRBJ1-1 TRBD1 TRBV2 many CASSRAGTGSLWTEAFF TGTGCCAGCAGTCGAGCAGGGACAGGTAGCTTGTGGACTGAAGCTTTCTTT
TRBJ2-7 - TRBV7-2 many CASSLYGNEQYF TGTGCCAGCAGCTTATACGGTAACGAGCAGTACTTC
TRBJ2-1 TRBD2 TRBV27 once CASRGLAGIYYNEQFF TGTGCCAGCAGGGGACTAGCGGGAATCTATTACAATGAGCAGTTCTTC
TRBJ2-5 TRBD2 TRBV15 - CATSSSRTRLDF TGTGCCACCAGCAGTTCCCGGACTAGACTAGACTTC
TRBJ2-7 - TRBV27 many CASSFQLSYEQYF TGTGCCAGCAGTTTTCAGTTGTCCTACGAGCAGTACTTC
TRBJ2-2 - TRBV5-1 few CASSLVLNTGELFF TGCGCCAGCAGCTTGGTTTTGAACACCGGGGAGCTGTTTTTT
TRBJ2-5 TRBD2 TRBV7-2 - CASSLGSELAGGLETQYF TGTGCCAGCAGCTTAGGCTCAGAACTAGCGGGAGGTTTGGAGACCCAGTACTTC
TRBJ1-1 - TRBV7-3 many CASSFGGGRDTEAFF TGTGCCAGCAGCTTCGGTGGGGGAAGGGACACTGAAGCTTTCTTT
TRBJ1-1 - TRBV6-5 - CASSSIGQNTEAFF TGTGCCAGCAGTTCCATCGGACAGAACACTGAAGCTTTCTTT
TRBJ1-6 TRBD1 TRBV28 many CASRDSGQGHSPLHF TGTGCCAGCAGGGACTCGGGACAGGGCCATTCACCCCTCCACTTT
TRBJ2-7 TRBD2 TRBV9 - CASSVDPTESGSPHYEQYF TGTGCCAGCAGCGTAGACCCCACCGAGAGCGGGAGTCCTCACTACGAGCAGTACTTC
TRBJ2-7 TRBD1 TRBV19 few CASSMAGTVYEQYF TGTGCCAGTAGTATGGCCGGGACAGTCTACGAGCAGTACTTC
TRBJ1-1 - TRBV5-8 many CASRQARGRDTEAFF TGTGCCAGCAGGCAGGCGAGGGGCAGGGACACTGAAGCTTTCTTT
TRBJ2-7 - TRBV28 many CASSGRDIEYEQYF TGTGCCAGCAGTGGCCGGGACATAGAATACGAGCAGTACTTC
TRBJ2-1 TRBD2 TRBV9 few CASSRSSGSGPYNEQFF TGTGCCAGCAGCCGAAGCAGCGGGAGTGGTCCCTACAATGAGCAGTTCTTC